This T cell receptor beta chain was captured in a study of cytomegalovirus exposure and HLA in healthy donors. The study, taken as a whole, reports: In a later analysis, several top co-occurrence clusters appeared linked to parvovirus B19, influenza, CMV and Epstein-Barr virus.

Trimming stripped 8 bases from V and 8 bases from J, with 18 bases between. The CDR3 extends over 13 amino acids. CDR1 MNHEY and CDR2 SVGAGI come from the germline V gene. Vbeta (60) and Jbeta (13) primers were used in the PCR. Assay: immunoSEQ multiplex PCR; the TCRdb copy retains only in-frame clones and omits some. This sample has 150,000 or so clones, with 60% to 80% found just once. A note on this clone: Its cognate antigen is unknown.

The chain links TRBV6-5 to TRBJ1-2, with D unresolved. The sample taken for sequencing was PBMCs. The sequence was obtained from a female donor in good health and CMV-seronegative. The CDR3 DNA reads as TGTGCCAGCGCCGTGGAGGCCTGGCGAGGCTACACCTTC. Protein: CASAVEAWRGYTF.